The rows below give T cell receptor beta chains drawn from one sample of a study of CD8 T cells in Susac syndrome. TCRdb re-called the immunoSEQ multiplex PCR reads through MiXCR, storing one row per CDR3 protein. Among 80,000 to 90,000 distinct CDR3 sequences listed, over 90% were seen once. The sequenced material came from CD8+ T cells from PBMCs. The receptor set was obtained from a human donor with Susac syndrome. CDR3s include the opening cysteine and the closing phenylalanine or tryptophan. The D gene is left open where the match is weak. Clone size is not always given. Where it is, it says once, few, many or a class for expanded clones.

V gene: TRBV29-1; CDR3 length: 13; D gene: NA; J gene: TRBJ1-2; clone size: NA; CDR3 protein: CSVVTGSNYGYTF; CDR3 DNA: TGCAGCGTTGTAACAGGGTCAAACTATGGCTACACCTTC
V gene: TRBV20-1; CDR3 length: 11; D gene: NA; J gene: TRBJ1-2; clone size: NA; CDR3 protein: CSAPGNYGYTF; CDR3 DNA: TGCAGTGCCCCAGGGAACTATGGCTACACCTTC
V gene: TRBV4-3; CDR3 length: 13; D gene: NA; J gene: TRBJ2-2; clone size: NA; CDR3 protein: CASSQTNTGELFF; CDR3 DNA: TGCGCCAGCAGCCAGACCAACACCGGGGAGCTGTTTTTT
V gene: TRBV7-2; CDR3 length: 13; D gene: NA; J gene: TRBJ2-1; clone size: once; CDR3 protein: CASSSIPMDEQFF; CDR3 DNA: TGTGCCAGCAGCTCCATCCCCATGGATGAGCAGTTCTTC
V gene: TRBV12-3/TRBV12-4; CDR3 length: 15; D gene: TRBD2; J gene: TRBJ2-5; clone size: NA; CDR3 protein: CASSWLAGEQETQYF; CDR3 DNA: TGTGCCAGCAGTTGGCTAGCGGGAGAACAAGAGACCCAGTACTTC
V gene: TRBV7-7; CDR3 length: 13; D gene: NA; J gene: TRBJ2-2; clone size: NA; CDR3 protein: CASARLESGELFF; CDR3 DNA: TGTGCTAGCGCTCGCCTTGAGAGCGGGGAGCTGTTTTTT
V gene: TRBV4-1; CDR3 length: 13; D gene: NA; J gene: TRBJ1-1; clone size: once; CDR3 protein: CASSKGVGTEAFF; CDR3 DNA: TGCGCCAGCAGCAAAGGGGTGGGCACTGAAGCTTTCTTT
V gene: TRBV19; CDR3 length: 14; D gene: NA; J gene: TRBJ1-1; clone size: NA; CDR3 protein: CASSYGQLNTEAFF; CDR3 DNA: TGTGCCAGTAGTTACGGACAGTTGAACACTGAAGCTTTCTTT
V gene: TRBV28; CDR3 length: 12; D gene: NA; J gene: TRBJ2-1; clone size: NA; CDR3 protein: CASSTLASEQFF; CDR3 DNA: TGTGCCAGCAGTACTCTAGCTTCTGAGCAGTTCTTC
V gene: TRBV12-3/TRBV12-4; CDR3 length: 12; D gene: TRBD1; J gene: TRBJ1-2; clone size: NA; CDR3 protein: CASSPGGSGYTF; CDR3 DNA: TGTGCCAGCAGTCCAGGGGGTTCTGGCTACACCTTC